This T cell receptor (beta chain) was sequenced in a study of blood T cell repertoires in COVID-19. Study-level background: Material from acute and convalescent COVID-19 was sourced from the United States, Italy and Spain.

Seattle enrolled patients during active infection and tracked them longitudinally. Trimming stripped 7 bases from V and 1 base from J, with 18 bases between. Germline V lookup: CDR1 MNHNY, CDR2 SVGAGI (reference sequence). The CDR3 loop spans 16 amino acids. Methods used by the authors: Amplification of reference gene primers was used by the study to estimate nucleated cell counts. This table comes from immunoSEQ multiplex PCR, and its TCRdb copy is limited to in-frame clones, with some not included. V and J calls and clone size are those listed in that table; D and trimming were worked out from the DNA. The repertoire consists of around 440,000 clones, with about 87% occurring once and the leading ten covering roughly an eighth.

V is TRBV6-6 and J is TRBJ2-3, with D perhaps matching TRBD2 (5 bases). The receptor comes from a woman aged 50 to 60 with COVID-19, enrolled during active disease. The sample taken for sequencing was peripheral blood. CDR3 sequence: CASTTRRGVRTDTQYF. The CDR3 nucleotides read TGTGCCAGCACCACCCGCCGGGGAGTGCGCACAGATACGCAGTATTTT.